Shown below are 17 T cell receptor beta chains from a single sample sequenced in a study of neurological immune-mediated disorders. TCRdb analysed the 5' RACE reads with MiXCR anew, one entry per CDR3 protein. The sample lists roughly 52,000 distinct CDR3 sequences, 4.5% to 7% seen once, with approximately 1.5% in the top ten. Sequencing used CD4+ T cells from blood. These receptors originate from a woman aged 18-30 years with multiple sclerosis.

This clonotype showed up many times. The chain couples TRBV7-2 to TRBJ2-3; 8 bases agree with TRBD2. The ends lost 5 bases at V and 1 base at J; junction bases unmatched: 8. The CDR3 has 16 residues. The germline V gene encodes CDR1 SGHTA and CDR2 FQGNSA. The CDR3 nucleotides read TGTGCCAGCAGCGTAGACGCGGGAGGAGGCACAGATACGCAGTATTTT. Its translation is CASSVDAGGGTDTQYF.

This clonotype was detected many times. V is TRBV5-1 and J is TRBJ2-6, with unresolved D. The ends were cut back, 2 bases at V and 2 bases at J, with 8 bases in the middle. The germline V gene has CDR1 SGHRS and CDR2 YFSETQ. This CDR3 is built from 15 residues. The CDR3, as DNA: TGCGCCAGCAGCTTATGGGATCCTGGGGCCAACGTCCTGACTTTC. Amino acid sequence: CASSLWDPGANVLTF.

The genes are TRBV5-1 and TRBJ2-7, with TRBD2 as a possible D gene (5 bases). The CDR3 has 14 residues. The V gene lost 4 bases and the J gene lost 3 bases, with 14 bases spanning the gap. CDR1 is SGHRS, CDR2 YFSETQ, per germline. CDR3 sequence: CASSQSAGNYEQYF. The CDR3 region has the DNA TGCGCCAGCAGCCAGAGCGCGGGTAACTACGAGCAGTACTTC.

This clonotype was seen at least ten times. The CDR3 here is CASSSSSYEQYV. For the CDR3, the DNA is TGTGCCAGCAGTTCCAGCTCCTACGAGCAGTACGTC. V and J are TRBV28 and TRBJ2-7; D uncertain. Germline-derived CDR1 and CDR2 are MDHEN and SYDVKM. CDR3 length: 12 amino acids. The ends were cut back, 4 bases at V and 0 bases at J, with 4 bases in the middle.

This clonotype was picked up many times. The rearrangement links TRBV20-1 to TRBJ2-1, with TRBD1 matching 9 bases. This CDR3 is built from 14 residues. V shed 0 bases and J 8 bases; nucleotides not matched to a gene: 5. Germline V gives CDR1 DFQATT, CDR2 SNEGSKA (reference sequence). The CDR3 DNA follows: TGCAGTGCTAGAGACCTGGGACAGGGCGATGAGCAGTTCTTC. Translating it yields CSARDLGQGDEQFF.

This clonotype came up many times. The chain has TRBV20-1 and TRBJ1-2, with 8 bases aligning to TRBD1. The V gene's germline CDR1 is DFQATT and CDR2 SNEGSKA (reference sequence). This CDR3 spans 16 amino acids. The V gene end was trimmed by 4 bases and the J gene end by 0 bases; junction bases not matched to a gene: 10. CDR3 DNA: TGCAGTGCTAAAGCCCAGGGGGCGCAAGCTAACTATGGCTACACCTTC. Its translation is CSAKAQGAQANYGYTF.

This clonotype turned up a few times. The chain links TRBV9 to TRBJ2-3; maybe TRBD1 (6 bases). The V end lost 9 bases, the J end lost 2 bases, and 16 bases lay between the germline ends. Looked up from germline, CDR1 is SGDLS and CDR2 is YYNGEE. The CDR3 is 14 amino acids. The CDR3 reads CATGAGDVTDTQYF. The DNA for the CDR3 is TGTGCCACAGGGGCAGGAGATGTCACAGATACGCAGTATTTT.

This clonotype came up many times. V usage is TRBV28 and J usage is TRBJ2-2; tentative D call: TRBD1 (6 bases). The CDR3 totals 15 residues. Trimming took off 5 bases at V and 5 bases at J, with 15 bases between the two ends. Germline CDR1 MDHEN, CDR2 SYDVKM. CDR3 coding DNA: TGTGCCAGCAGTCCGGGACAAACAATTACCGGGGAGCTGTTTTTT. Translated: CASSPGQTITGELFF.

The rearrangement uses TRBV20-1 and TRBJ2-7; D remains unclear. The CDR3 sequence is 12 residues long. Trimming took 3 bases from V and 2 from J, leaving 8 bases between them. Looked up from germline, CDR1 is DFQATT and CDR2 is SNEGSKA (reference sequence). The CDR3 sequence: CSASDGPYEQYF. CDR3 bases: TGCAGTGCTAGCGACGGTCCCTACGAGCAGTACTTC.

Many counts were recorded for this clonotype. This chain joins TRBV14 and TRBJ1-1; no reliable D call. This CDR3 is 14 amino acids long. Trimming cost V 8 bases and J 6 bases, with 19 bases left between them. Germline V gene sequence: CDR1 SGHDN, CDR2 FVKESK. The CDR3 region has the DNA TGTGCCAGCTCCCGATTGGGAGAGGCCCCTGAAGCTTTCTTT. This translates into CASSRLGEAPEAFF. Filled out from reference TRBV14 and TRBJ1-1, the complete variable domain reads EAGVTQFPSHSVIEKGQTVTLRCDPISGHDNLYWYRRVMGKEIKFLLHFVKESKQDESGMPNNRFLAERTGGTYSTLKVQPAELEDSGVYFCASSRLGEAPEAFFGQGTRLTVV.

The chain links TRBV9 to TRBJ2-2, with D possibly TRBD2 on 5 matching bases. CDR1 is SGDLS, CDR2 YYNGEE, per germline. Deletions cut 4 bases from V and 2 bases from J, with 15 bases between. The CDR3 length is 16 residues. The CDR3 coding sequence is TGTGCCAGCAGCTTCCGAGCGGAAGTCAACACCGGGGAGCTGTTTTTT. Its protein product is CASSFRAEVNTGELFF.

This clonotype was picked up many times. A read error may account for a junction end that differs from germline. V is TRBV7-7 and J is TRBJ2-2, with 7 bases matching TRBD2. Germline V lookup: CDR1 SSHAT, CDR2 FNYEAQ (reference sequence). The CDR3 sequence is 16 residues long. The CDR3 nucleotides are TGTGCTAGCAGCTTAGGGCAGCGGGGGAACACCGGGGAGCTGTTTTTT. Translated: CASSLGQRGNTGELFF.

At least ten counts were recorded for this clonotype. This chain joins TRBV4-3 and TRBJ2-1, with TRBD2 matching 11 bases. Germline CDR1 reads LGHNA; CDR2 reads YSLEER. The CDR3 sequence is 18 residues long. V lost 3 bases, J lost 3 bases, and 10 bases stayed unmatched. This chain's CDR3 is CASSHAYSGRANYNEQFF. CDR3 sequence (DNA): TGCGCCAGCAGCCATGCCTATAGCGGGAGGGCCAACTACAATGAGCAGTTCTTC.

This clonotype occurred many times. The chain couples TRBV12-3 or TRBV12-4 to TRBJ2-6, with 10 positions matching TRBD1. The CDR3 sequence is 19 residues long. V lost 1 base to trimming and J lost 1 base; unmatched junction nucleotides: 7. CDR3 region: CASSLGRRGQGSGANVLTF. CDR3 sequence (DNA): TGTGCCAGCAGTTTAGGGCGAAGGGGACAGGGGTCTGGGGCCAACGTCCTGACTTTC.

This chain connects TRBV9 to TRBJ1-1; 9 nucleotides align to TRBD1. The germline V gene has CDR1 SGDLS and CDR2 YYNGEE. V trimming: 0 bases; J trimming: 4 bases; junction bases outside the gene matches: 4. The CDR3 extends over 15 amino acids. CDR3 protein: CASSVAGQGTTEAFF. The CDR3 nucleotides are TGTGCCAGCAGCGTAGCCGGACAGGGGACCACTGAAGCTTTCTTT.

This clonotype appeared many times. The chain has TRBV28 and TRBJ2-1; 9 bases line up with TRBD2. The CDR3 is made up of 16 amino acids. V shed 3 bases, J shed 5 bases, and the junction held 8 bases outside the gene matches. The germline V gene encodes CDR1 MDHEN and CDR2 SYDVKM. CDR3 sequence: CASSFTRLAANNEQFF. CDR3 nucleotide sequence: TGTGCCAGCAGTTTCACCCGACTAGCGGCAAACAATGAGCAGTTCTTC.

This clonotype was seen at least ten times. The rearrangement joins TRBV5-1 to TRBJ2-3, with 14 bases fitting TRBD2. The length of the CDR3 is 16 residues. The J segment lost 5 bases and the V segment lost 3 bases, leaving 5 bases of the junction unmatched. Germline V gene lookup returns CDR1 SGHRS and CDR2 YFSETQ. The CDR3 nucleotides are TGCGCCAGCAGCTCCGGACTAGCGGGGGGTTTAGATACGCAGTATTTT. As protein: CASSSGLAGGLDTQYF.